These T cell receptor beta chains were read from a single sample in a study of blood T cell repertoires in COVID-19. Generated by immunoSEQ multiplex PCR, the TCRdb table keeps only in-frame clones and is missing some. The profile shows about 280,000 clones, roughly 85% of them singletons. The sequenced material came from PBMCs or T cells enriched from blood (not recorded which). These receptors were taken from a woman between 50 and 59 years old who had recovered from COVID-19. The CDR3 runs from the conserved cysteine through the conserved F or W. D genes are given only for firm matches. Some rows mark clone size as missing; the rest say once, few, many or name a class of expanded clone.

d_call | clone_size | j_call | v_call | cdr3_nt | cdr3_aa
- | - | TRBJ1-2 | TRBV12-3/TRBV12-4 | TGTGCCAGCAGGCCACACAGGGTTTACGGCTACACCTTC | CASRPHRVYGYTF
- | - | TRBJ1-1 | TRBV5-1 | TGCGCCAGCAGCTTGGACAGGAACACTGAAGCTTTCTTT | CASSLDRNTEAFF
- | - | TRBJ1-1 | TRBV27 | TGTGCCAGCAAACTTGGGCAGGGTAACACTGAAGCTTTCTTT | CASKLGQGNTEAFF
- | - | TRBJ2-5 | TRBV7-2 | TGTGCCAGCAGCACCCCTAGCGAAGAGACCCAGTACTTC | CASSTPSEETQYF
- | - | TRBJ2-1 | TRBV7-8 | TGTGCCAGCAGCTCAGCTAGCGTCGGAGAGCAGTTCTTC | CASSSASVGEQFF
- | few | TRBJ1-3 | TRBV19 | TGTGCCAGCACGATGGGGGGCTCTGGAAACACCATATATTTT | CASTMGGSGNTIYF
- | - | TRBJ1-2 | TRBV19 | TGTGCCAGCGGGTTTTGGGAGAACTATGGCTACACCTTC | CASGFWENYGYTF
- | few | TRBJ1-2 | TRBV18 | TGTGCCAGCTCACCGAACGACAGGATCTATGGCTACACCTTC | CASSPNDRIYGYTF
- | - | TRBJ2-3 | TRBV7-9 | TGTGCCAGCAGCCCTGATACGCAGTATTTT | CASSPDTQYF
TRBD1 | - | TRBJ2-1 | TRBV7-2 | TGTGCCAGCAGCTTAGCGACAGGGGGCCATAATGAGCAGTTCTTC | CASSLATGGHNEQFF
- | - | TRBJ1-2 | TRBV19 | TGTGCCAGTAGTTTTGGCAGCGATTATGGCTACACCTTC | CASSFGSDYGYTF
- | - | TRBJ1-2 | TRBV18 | TGTGCCAGCTCACCCGAATGGGGGGACTATGGCTACACCTTC | CASSPEWGDYGYTF
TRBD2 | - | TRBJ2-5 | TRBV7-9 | TGTGCCAGCAGCCCGTCTAGCGGGGAGGAGACCCAGTACTTC | CASSPSSGEETQYF
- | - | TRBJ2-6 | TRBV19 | TGTGCCAGTGGGGGCACTGGGGCCAACGTCCTGACTTTC | CASGGTGANVLTF
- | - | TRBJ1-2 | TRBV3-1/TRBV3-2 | TGTGCCAGCAGCCAAGAGGCCCGGGTCTGGAGCTACACCTTC | CASSQEARVWSYTF
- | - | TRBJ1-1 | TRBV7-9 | TGTGCCAGCAGCTTAATCCGGGATGAAGCTTTCTTT | CASSLIRDEAFF
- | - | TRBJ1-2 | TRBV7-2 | TGTGCCAGCAGCTTCTATCAGGGGACCCGCTATGGCTACACCTTC | CASSFYQGTRYGYTF
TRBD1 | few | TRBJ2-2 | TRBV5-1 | TGCGCCAGCAGGGGACAGTGGAAGGACACCGGGGAGCTGTTTTTT | CASRGQWKDTGELFF
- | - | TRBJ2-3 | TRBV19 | TGTGCCAGTAGTATAGGAGGGGGTGGGGCAGATACGCAGTATTTT | CASSIGGGGADTQYF
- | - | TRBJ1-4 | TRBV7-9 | TGTGCCAGCAGCTCAGACTGGACAACTAATGAAAAACTGTTTTTT | CASSSDWTTNEKLFF
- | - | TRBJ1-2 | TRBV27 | TGTGCCAGCAGGACGTACGACTCCGACTATGGCTACACCTTC | CASRTYDSDYGYTF
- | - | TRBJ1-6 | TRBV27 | TGTGCCAGCAGTTTTCGGTATAATTCACCCCTCCACTTT | CASSFRYNSPLHF